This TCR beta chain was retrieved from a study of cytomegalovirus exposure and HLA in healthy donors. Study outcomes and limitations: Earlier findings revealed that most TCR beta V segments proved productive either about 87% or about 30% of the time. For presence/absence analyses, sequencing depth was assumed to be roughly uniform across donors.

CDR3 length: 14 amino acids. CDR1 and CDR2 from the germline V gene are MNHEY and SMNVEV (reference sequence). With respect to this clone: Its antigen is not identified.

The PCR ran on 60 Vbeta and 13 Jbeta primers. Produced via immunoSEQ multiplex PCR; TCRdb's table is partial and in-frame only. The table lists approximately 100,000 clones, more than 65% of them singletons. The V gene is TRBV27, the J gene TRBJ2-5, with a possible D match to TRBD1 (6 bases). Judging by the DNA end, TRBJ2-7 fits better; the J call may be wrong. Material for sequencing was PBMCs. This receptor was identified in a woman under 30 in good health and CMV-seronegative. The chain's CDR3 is CASSRYRAGSEQYF. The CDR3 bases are TGTGCCAGCAGTCGCTACAGGGCAGGATCCGAGCAGTACTTC.